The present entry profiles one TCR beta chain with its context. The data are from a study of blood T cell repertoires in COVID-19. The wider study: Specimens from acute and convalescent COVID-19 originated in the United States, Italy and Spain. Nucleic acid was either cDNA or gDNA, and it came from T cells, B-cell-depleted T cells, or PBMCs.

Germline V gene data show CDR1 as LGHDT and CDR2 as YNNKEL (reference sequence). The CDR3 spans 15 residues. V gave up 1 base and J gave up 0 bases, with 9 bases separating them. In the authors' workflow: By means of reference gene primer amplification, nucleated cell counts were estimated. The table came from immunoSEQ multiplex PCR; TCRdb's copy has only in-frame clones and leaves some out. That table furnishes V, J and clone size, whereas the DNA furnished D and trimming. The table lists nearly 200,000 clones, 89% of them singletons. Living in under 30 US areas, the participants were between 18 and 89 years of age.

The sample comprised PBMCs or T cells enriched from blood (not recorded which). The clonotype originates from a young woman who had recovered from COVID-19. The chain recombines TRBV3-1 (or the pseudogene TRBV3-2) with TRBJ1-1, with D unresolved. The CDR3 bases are TGTGCCAGCAGCCAAGGGGGAGGGATGAACACTGAAGCTTTCTTT. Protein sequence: CASSQGGGMNTEAFF.